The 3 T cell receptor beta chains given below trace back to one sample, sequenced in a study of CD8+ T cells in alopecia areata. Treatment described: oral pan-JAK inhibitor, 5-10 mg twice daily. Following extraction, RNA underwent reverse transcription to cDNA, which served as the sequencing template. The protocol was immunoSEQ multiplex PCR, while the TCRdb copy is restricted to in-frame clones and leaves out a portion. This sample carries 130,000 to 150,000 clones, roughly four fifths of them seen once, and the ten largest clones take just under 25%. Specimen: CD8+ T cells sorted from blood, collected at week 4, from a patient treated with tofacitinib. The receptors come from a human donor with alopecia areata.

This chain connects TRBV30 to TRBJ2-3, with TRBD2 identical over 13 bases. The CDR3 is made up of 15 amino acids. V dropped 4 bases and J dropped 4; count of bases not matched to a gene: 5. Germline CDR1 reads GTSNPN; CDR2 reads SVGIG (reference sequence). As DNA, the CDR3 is TGTGCCTGGACCCTAACTAGCGGGGGGGCAGATACGCAGTATTTT. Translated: CAWTLTSGGADTQYF.

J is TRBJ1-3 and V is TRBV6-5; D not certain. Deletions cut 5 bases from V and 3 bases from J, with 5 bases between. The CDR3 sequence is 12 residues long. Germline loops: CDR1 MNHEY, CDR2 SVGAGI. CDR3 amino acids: CASSPGGNTIYF. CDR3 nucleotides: TGTGCCAGCAGTCCGGGTGGAAACACCATATATTTT.

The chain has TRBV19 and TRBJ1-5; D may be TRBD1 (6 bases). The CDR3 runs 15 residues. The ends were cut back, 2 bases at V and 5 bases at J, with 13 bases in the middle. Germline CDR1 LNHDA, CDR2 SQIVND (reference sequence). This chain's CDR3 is CASSIMTGPYQPQHF. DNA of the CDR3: TGTGCCAGTAGTATAATGACAGGCCCTTATCAGCCCCAGCATTTT. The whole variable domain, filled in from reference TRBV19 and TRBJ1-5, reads DGGITQSPKYLFRKEGQNVTLSCEQNLNHDAMYWYRQDPGQGLRLIYYSQIVNDFQKGDIAEGYSVSREKKESFPLTVTSAQKNPTAFYLCASSIMTGPYQPQHFGDGTRLSIL.